What follows are 9 T cell receptor beta chains derived from one specimen sequenced in a study of CD8 T cells in Susac syndrome. Reverse transcription used roughly 0.45 to 1 ug RNA and random hexamers. TCRdb called the immunoSEQ multiplex PCR reads again in MiXCR, with one record for every CDR3 protein. The repertoire consists of fewer than 300,000 distinct CDR3 sequences, with roughly 85% occurring once and the leading ten covering over 0.095%. The sample taken for sequencing was CD8+ T cells from PBMCs. The receptors come from a human donor with multiple sclerosis.

V gene TRBV6-1 combines with J gene TRBJ2-2; D is perhaps TRBD1 (6 bases). V dropped 6 bases and J dropped 2 bases, with 13 bases sitting between them. The CDR3 extends over 15 amino acids. Germline values: CDR1 MNHNS, CDR2 SASEGT. The CDR3: CASRGWTENTGELFF. The DNA for the CDR3 is TGTGCCAGCAGGGGGTGGACAGAAAACACCGGGGAGCTGTTTTTT.

Only one count was recorded for this clonotype. The genes are TRBV4-1 and TRBJ2-7; D is undetermined. V was pared by 1 base and J by 5 bases, with 15 bases between. CDR1 and CDR2 (germline): MGHRA, YSYEKL. The CDR3 totals 15 residues. The CDR3: CASSQAIGSRDEQYF. CDR3 DNA: TGCGCCAGCAGCCAAGCGATTGGGTCCCGGGACGAGCAGTACTTC.

Only one count was recorded for this clonotype. The genes are TRBV12-3 or TRBV12-4 and TRBJ1-1; D gene ambiguous. The CDR3 spans 16 residues. The ends were cut back, 6 bases at V and 3 bases at J, with 20 bases in the middle. In DNA form, the CDR3 reads TGTGCCAGCAGCCGCAAGGGCCTCTCAAGGGACACTGAAGCTTTCTTT. Translation: CASSRKGLSRDTEAFF.

Only one count was recorded for this clonotype. The J gene is TRBJ1-1, the V gene TRBV20-1; D not certain. This CDR3 has 11 residues. The germline CDR1 and CDR2 sequences are DFQATT and SNEGSKA (reference sequence). The V and J ends lost 6 bases and 3 bases respectively, with 8 bases between them. CDR3 loop: CSAAPYTEAFF. The CDR3 nucleotides are TGCAGTGCCGCTCCGTACACTGAAGCTTTCTTT.

The V and J genes are TRBV4-1 and TRBJ1-3; D might be TRBD1 (5 bases). Deletions cut 1 base from V and 0 bases from J, with 10 bases between. There are 16 residues in the CDR3. Germline CDR1 MGHRA, CDR2 YSYEKL. The CDR3 sequence is CASSQGSGLSGNTIYF. CDR3 DNA: TGCGCCAGCAGCCAAGGTTCGGGGCTCTCTGGAAACACCATATATTTT.

This chain links TRBV27 with TRBJ1-1, with D possibly TRBD1 on 6 matching bases. Trimming stripped 5 bases from V and 0 bases from J, with 13 bases between. Per germline, CDR1 MNHEY and CDR2 SMNVEV (reference sequence). The CDR3 loop spans 15 amino acids. CDR3 residues: CASSLQTGLNTEAFF. DNA of the CDR3: TGTGCCAGCAGTCTCCAGACAGGTTTGAACACTGAAGCTTTCTTT.

Comments on this clonotype: Compared with germline, one end of the junction differs, possibly owing to a read error. V and J are TRBV6-2 or TRBV6-3 and TRBJ1-5; no definite D call. CDR1 and CDR2 from the germline V gene are MNHEY and SVGEGT. This CDR3 is 14 amino acids long. Here the CDR3 reads CASSYRSTNQPQLF. The CDR3 DNA reads as TGTGCCAGCAGTTATCGGTCCACTAATCAGCCCCAGCTTTTT.

The rearrangement joins TRBV29-1 to TRBJ2-7; 10 bases agree with TRBD1. CDR1 SQVTM and CDR2 ANQGSEA come from the germline V gene. V trimming: 5 bases; J trimming: 2 bases; junction bases outside the gene matches: 15. The CDR3 is 17 amino acids. The CDR3 bases are TGCAGCGTTTTATTCCGGGACAGGGGCAAGATTACCTACGAGCAGTACTTC. Translating it yields CSVLFRDRGKITYEQYF.

This chain connects TRBV12-3 or TRBV12-4 to TRBJ2-2, with D unclear. CDR3 length equals 13 residues. V was cut by 6 bases and J by 7 bases, with 12 bases left in between. In nucleotides, the CDR3 is TGTGCCAGCAGCTTTCGCCGCGGCGGGGAGCTGTTTTTT. This codes for CASSFRRGGELFF.